One and the same sample provided the 14 T cell receptor beta chains below, sequenced in a study of T cell changes during pregnancy in multiple sclerosis. Method: immunoSEQ multiplex PCR; TCRdb's copy keeps in-frame clones and lacks some. Of about 79,000 clones in the sample, around 93% were seen once. Specimen: peripheral blood, collected in the second trimester of pregnancy. The receptors originated from a female donor in good health, enrolled as a control in a pregnancy study.

V and J are TRBV7-9 and TRBJ1-1, with D perhaps matching TRBD1 (5 bases). Germline V gives CDR1 SEHNR, CDR2 FQNEAQ (reference sequence). Trimming removed 8 bases from V and 0 bases from J, with 13 bases in between. There are 14 residues in the CDR3. In DNA, the CDR3 is TGTGCCAGCCTCAGGGCAGGCATGAACACTGAAGCTTTCTTT. Its translation is CASLRAGMNTEAFF.

The chain combines TRBV23-1 with TRBJ2-1; 7 bases agree with TRBD2. TRBV23-1 is marked as an open reading frame, function uncertain. The junction had 16 bases not matched to a gene; V was cut back by 2 bases and J by 3 bases. The CDR3 runs 19 residues. The CDR3 protein is CASSQTPLPIAGVYNEQFF. As DNA, the CDR3 is TGCGCCAGCAGTCAAACCCCTTTACCGATAGCGGGTGTCTACAATGAGCAGTTCTTC.

This clone was observed a handful of times. V and J are TRBV7-9 and TRBJ2-7; weak D call: TRBD1 (6 bases). Trimming removed 1 base at V and 5 bases at J, with 12 bases between. The CDR3 sequence is 14 residues long. Germline CDR1 reads SEHNR; CDR2 reads FQNEAQ (reference sequence). The CDR3 region is CASSLGTGRDEQYF. The CDR3, as DNA: TGTGCCAGCAGCTTAGGAACAGGGCGGGACGAGCAGTACTTC.

This clone was recorded only once. In nucleotides, the CDR3 is TGTGCCAGCAGCTGGTCAACAGGAGAGACCCAGTACTTC. It yields the protein CASSWSTGETQYF. This chain uses TRBV9 with TRBJ2-5, with D possibly being TRBD1 (5 bases). Germline CDR1 reads SGDLS; CDR2 reads YYNGEE. V gave up 4 bases and J gave up 4 bases, with 11 bases separating them. The CDR3 is 13 residues long.

V usage is TRBV11-3 and J usage is TRBJ1-1; D remains ambiguous. CDR1 and CDR2 (germline): SGHNT, YENEEA. This CDR3 comprises 13 residues. V shed 1 base and J shed 5 bases, with 8 bases lying between them. As DNA, the CDR3 is TGTGCCAGCAGCTTAGGGGAGGGAACTGAAGCTTTCTTT. Its protein product is CASSLGEGTEAFF. Full variable domain (missing parts from reference TRBV11-3 and TRBJ1-1): EAGVVQSPRYKIIEKKQPVAFWCNPISGHNTLYWYLQNLGQGPELLIRYENEEAVDDSQLPKDRFSAERLKGVDSTLKIQPAELGDSAVYLCASSLGEGTEAFFGQGTRLTVV.

This rearrangement joins TRBV19 to TRBJ1-5; 10 nucleotides line up with TRBD1. Germline V gives CDR1 LNHDA, CDR2 SQIVND (reference sequence). This CDR3 has 15 amino acids. Trimming at V came to 7 bases and at J to 5 bases, leaving 8 bases not matched to a gene. The CDR3 nucleotides read TGTGCCAGTACCACGGACAGGGGGGGGTATCAGCCCCAGCATTTT. Translating gives CASTTDRGGYQPQHF.

The chain carries TRBV19 and TRBJ2-2, with D possibly matching TRBD1 (6 bases). V shed 11 bases and J shed 5 bases, with 12 bases lying between them. CDR3 length equals 12 residues. From germline, CDR1 is LNHDA and CDR2 SQIVND (reference sequence). This CDR3 reads CAVRRGTGELFF. DNA for the CDR3: TGTGCCGTACGCAGGGGAACCGGGGAGCTGTTTTTT.

V usage is TRBV30 and J usage is TRBJ2-3, with TRBD2 as a possible D gene (6 bases). The CDR3 is 11 residues long. From germline, CDR1 is GTSNPN and CDR2 SVGIG (reference sequence). Deletions cut 2 bases from V and 8 bases from J, with 8 bases between. The CDR3 sequence is CAWSSGGTQYF. The DNA of the CDR3 is TGTGCCTGGAGTTCCGGGGGTACGCAGTATTTT.

This chain links TRBV11-2 with TRBJ1-3, with 7 bases lining up with TRBD1. The CDR3 consists of 15 residues. From germline, CDR1 is SGHAT and CDR2 FQNNGV. V gave up 3 bases and J gave up 0 bases; unmatched junction bases: 2. CDR3 region: CASSLGQISGNTIYF. The DNA of the CDR3 is TGTGCCAGCAGCTTGGGACAGATCTCTGGAAACACCATATATTTT.

The J gene is TRBJ2-3, the V gene TRBV11-1; 8 positions agree with TRBD2. Germline CDR1 is SGHAT and CDR2 is FQDESV (reference sequence). V trimming: 2 bases; J trimming: 0 bases; junction bases outside the gene matches: 4. CDR3 length: 16 amino acids. The CDR3 region has the DNA TGTGCCAGCAGCTTAAGAGGCGGGGGGAGCACAGATACGCAGTATTTT. It specifies CASSLRGGGSTDTQYF.

The chain recombines TRBV5-1 with TRBJ2-3, with TRBD2 identical over 12 bases. The V segment lost 4 bases and the J segment 0 bases; nucleotides outside the gene matches: 3. CDR1 is SGHRS and CDR2 is YFSETQ in the germline V gene. CDR3 size: 16 residues. The CDR3: CASSAGTSGSTDTQYF. CDR3 DNA: TGCGCCAGCAGCGCGGGGACTAGCGGGAGCACAGATACGCAGTATTTT.

The rearrangement links TRBV5-6 to TRBJ2-2; D gene ambiguous. Trimming took off 0 bases at V and 6 bases at J, with 3 bases between the two ends. The germline CDR1 and CDR2 sequences are SGHDT and YYEEEE. CDR3 length equals 12 residues. The CDR3 nucleotides read TGTGCCAGCAGCTTGGCCGCCGGGGAGCTGTTTTTT. Translating gives CASSLAAGELFF.

This chain joins TRBV7-8 and TRBJ1-1; TRBD1 matches at 7 bases. Germline assignment: CDR1 SGHVS and CDR2 FQNEAQ. The CDR3 is 16 residues long. V lost 3 bases, J lost 4 bases, and 11 bases stayed unmatched. The CDR3 nucleotides are TGTGCCAGCAGCTTTTCAGGGAGACGACAGGGCACTGAAGCTTTCTTT. Translating it yields CASSFSGRRQGTEAFF.

The chain joins TRBV5-1 to TRBJ1-2; the D gene is possibly TRBD1 (5 bases). CDR3 length: 13 amino acids. The germline gives CDR1 SGHRS, CDR2 YFSETQ. V gave up 2 bases and J gave up 6 bases, with 11 bases separating them. The CDR3 loop reads CASSLQEQHGYTF. CDR3 nucleotides: TGCGCCAGCAGCTTACAGGAACAACATGGCTACACCTTC.